Presented here are 32 T cell receptor beta chains from one specimen sequenced in a study of Graves' ophthalmopathy and Graves' hyperthyroidism. From RNA, the CDR3 regions of TCR beta chains were amplified and sequenced. The first-round RT-PCR employed HTBI primers together with the Qiagen OneStep RT-PCR kit. A multiplex PCR was then performed as the second round. TCRdb processed the multiplex PCR reads anew with MiXCR; each CDR3 protein has one entry. Of 200,000 to 300,000 distinct CDR3 sequences listed, approximately 42% are singletons. The specimen was peripheral blood. The source is an adult man with Graves' ophthalmopathy.

This chain links TRBV7-6 with TRBJ2-7; a possible D gene is TRBD1 (5 bases). The CDR3 is made up of 15 amino acids. With 4 bases removed from V and 0 bases from J, the gap between germline ends came to 13 bases. CDR1 and CDR2 (germline): SGHVS, FNYEAQ. The CDR3 DNA sequence: TGTGCCAGCAGCTACCTGACAGCAACCTCCTACGAGCAGTACTTC. Amino acid sequence: CASSYLTATSYEQYF.

This clonotype was counted only a few times. The chain is built from TRBV6-1 and TRBJ1-6, with a tentative D call TRBD1 (5 bases). The CDR3 spans 12 residues. With 7 bases removed from V and 7 bases from J, the gap between germline ends came to 8 bases. From germline, CDR1 is MNHNS and CDR2 SASEGT. The CDR3 nucleotides are TGTGCCAGCACCGGGGGGAATTCACCCCTCCACTTT. The encoded protein is CASTGGNSPLHF.

This chain links TRBV24-1 with TRBJ2-7; no firm D call. The CDR3 covers 11 residues. Germline V gene sequence: CDR1 KGHDR, CDR2 SFDVKD. V lost 2 bases to trimming and J lost 5 bases, with 3 bases between them. The chain's CDR3 is CATSDSHEQYF. The CDR3 DNA follows: TGTGCCACCAGTGATTCCCACGAGCAGTACTTC.

V is TRBV12-3 or TRBV12-4 and J is TRBJ1-4; D gene ambiguous. Trimming removed 7 bases at V and 4 bases at J, with 10 bases between. The CDR3 is 13 residues long. CDR3 amino acids: CASTTNRNEKLFF. CDR3 sequence (DNA): TGTGCCAGCACCACGAACCGTAATGAAAAACTGTTTTTT.

In its sample, this clonotype was seen many times. This chain links TRBV25-1 with TRBJ2-7, with D possibly being TRBD2 (5 bases). This CDR3 is built from 15 residues. Germline lookup yields CDR1 MGHDK and CDR2 SYGVNS. Trimming pared 1 base from V and 0 bases from J, leaving 10 bases between. The CDR3 nucleotides are TGTGCCAGCAGTGAATTAGCGTCGAGCTCCTACGAGCAGTACTTC. It specifies CASSELASSSYEQYF.

This clonotype came up a few times. This chain links TRBV20-1 with TRBJ1-5, with D unresolved. Germline CDR1 is DFQATT and CDR2 is SNEGSKA (reference sequence). The CDR3 is made up of 12 amino acids. V dropped 5 bases and J dropped 6 bases, with 11 bases sitting between them. The CDR3 sequence: CSAGPRGQPQHF. In nucleotides, the CDR3 is TGCAGTGCTGGGCCTCGGGGTCAGCCCCAGCATTTT.

This chain connects TRBV2 to TRBJ1-4; 9 nucleotides align to TRBD1. Germline V lookup: CDR1 SNHLY, CDR2 FYNNEI. V gave up 6 bases and J gave up 3 bases; unmatched junction bases: 14. There are 18 residues in the CDR3. The CDR3 region is CASRPGQGDFRSNEKLFF. CDR3 nucleotides: TGTGCCAGCAGGCCGGGACAGGGAGATTTTCGGTCTAATGAAAAACTGTTTTTT.

The chain combines TRBV13 with TRBJ2-6, with D unclear. CDR3 length: 8 amino acids. Looked up from germline, CDR1 is PRHDT and CDR2 is FYEKMQ (reference sequence). CDR3: CASRVLTF. The CDR3 DNA follows: TGTGCGAGTCGGGTCCTGACTTTC. Based on the CDR3 plus reference TRBV13 and TRBJ2-6, the full variable domain is AAGVIQSPRHLIKEKRETATLKCYPIPRHDTVYWYQQGPGQDPQFLISFYEKMQSDKGSIPDRFSAQQFSDYHSELNMSSLELGDSALYFCASRVLTFGAGSRLTVL.

The chain has TRBV9 and TRBJ2-2; 8 bases agree with TRBD2. This CDR3 comprises 17 residues. CDR1 is SGDLS, CDR2 YYNGEE, per germline. V shed 4 bases and J 4 bases; nucleotides not matched to a gene: 12. CDR3 region: CASSQSRQRETTGELFF. As DNA, the CDR3 is TGTGCCAGCAGCCAATCTAGGCAGCGGGAGACCACCGGGGAGCTGTTTTTT.

The chain recombines TRBV7-2 with TRBJ2-7; D unclear. Germline loops: CDR1 SGHTA, CDR2 FQGNSA. The CDR3 runs to 15 residues. V was shortened by 2 bases and J by 1 base, with 12 bases between the two germline ends. This CDR3 is CASSLRPDLSYEQYF. DNA of the CDR3: TGTGCCAGCAGCTTACGCCCAGACCTTTCCTACGAGCAGTACTTC.

This clonotype was seen a single time. The chain links TRBV10-3 to TRBJ1-1; TRBD1 matches at 9 bases. The CDR3 extends over 14 amino acids. CDR1 is ENHRY and CDR2 is SYGVKD in the germline V gene. After removal of 10 bases from V and 5 bases from J, the junction contained 11 bases not matched to a gene. CDR3 nucleotide sequence: TGTGCCAGCCCCGGGACAGGGCGGAGGACTGAAGCTTTCTTT. Translation: CASPGTGRRTEAFF.

This clonotype was observed a few times. This sequence joins TRBV7-9 and TRBJ2-7; D uncertain. V was trimmed by 2 bases and J by 11 bases, leaving 19 bases between them. From germline, CDR1 is SEHNR and CDR2 FQNEAQ (reference sequence). This CDR3 region has 14 residues. For the CDR3, the DNA is TGTGCCAGCAGCTTACCAGCTACCGATTACGCGGAGTACTTC. Amino acids: CASSLPATDYAEYF.

At least ten counts were recorded for this clonotype. The V gene is TRBV15, the J gene TRBJ1-5; a weak D match, TRBD1 (5 bases). Germline CDR1 LNHNV, CDR2 YYDKDF (reference sequence). The V end was cut by 3 bases, the J end by 2 bases, with 20 bases between. The CDR3 length is 18 residues. CDR3 loop: CATSSLRDGFWGNQPQHF. The CDR3 DNA follows: TGTGCCACCAGCAGTCTCCGGGACGGCTTTTGGGGCAATCAGCCCCAGCATTTT.

This clonotype has only a few counts. The chain combines TRBV5-8 with TRBJ2-7; a possible D gene is TRBD2 (5 bases). The CDR3 runs 14 residues. The V gene's germline CDR1 is SGHTS and CDR2 YDEGEE. Trimming took 5 bases from V and 4 from J, leaving 16 bases between them. In nucleotides, the CDR3 is TGTGCCAGCAGGCAGCGAGGGTTAGGGTACGAGCAGTACTTC. Protein sequence: CASRQRGLGYEQYF.

This clonotype was seen just once. The V call is TRBV20-1, the J call TRBJ2-5; 7 nucleotides match TRBD1. Unmatched junction bases numbered 2, after V lost 2 bases and J lost 5 bases. CDR1 is DFQATT and CDR2 is SNEGSKA in the germline V gene (reference sequence). This CDR3 region has 12 residues. The CDR3 sequence: CSARLTGETQYF. The CDR3 DNA follows: TGCAGTGCTAGACTGACAGGGGAGACCCAGTACTTC.

The table lists this clonotype with a few counts. This chain links TRBV7-2 with TRBJ2-2; D ambiguous. V was clipped by 0 bases and J by 6 bases, with 8 bases between them. CDR3 length: 14 amino acids. CDR1 and CDR2 (germline): SGHTA, FQGNSA. This chain's CDR3 is CASSLAQTPGELFF. The CDR3 coding sequence is TGTGCCAGCAGCTTAGCCCAGACCCCCGGGGAGCTGTTTTTT. The variable domain in full, completed from reference TRBV7-2 and TRBJ2-2, reads GAGVSQSPSNKVTEKGKDVELRCDPISGHTALYWYRQSLGQGLEFLIYFQGNSAPDKSGLPSDRFSAERTGGSVSTLTIQRTQQEDSAVYLCASSLAQTPGELFFGEGSRLTVL.

Points on this clonotype: The junction departs from germline at one end; a sequencing error may be responsible. The chain uses TRBV10-3 and TRBJ1-5; D remains ambiguous. The CDR3 loop spans 15 amino acids. Per the germline V gene, CDR1 is ENHRY and CDR2 is SYGVKD. The CDR3 protein is CASSFDIYSNQPQHF. In DNA, the CDR3 is TGTGCCAGCAGTTTCGACATATATAGCAATCAGCCCCAGCATTTT.

The sample holds many counts of this clonotype. The V and J genes are TRBV25-1 and TRBJ1-1; 10 bases are shared with TRBD1. Losses at the gene ends were 4 bases for V and 13 bases for J; bases not matched to a gene: 9. CDR3 length: 13 residues. From germline, CDR1 is MGHDK and CDR2 SYGVNS. As DNA, the CDR3 is TGTGCCAGCAGTGTACCCCGGGGACAGGGGATTTTCTTT. It is translated as CASSVPRGQGIFF.

This chain joins TRBV5-8 and TRBJ2-7; 10 bases line up with TRBD1. Trimming took 4 bases from V and 6 from J; bases not matched to a gene: 1. The CDR3 totals 12 residues. The germline V gene has CDR1 SGHTS and CDR2 YDEGEE. CDR3: CASSDRGREQYF. The CDR3 DNA follows: TGTGCCAGCAGCGACAGGGGGCGCGAGCAGTACTTC.

V gene TRBV10-3 combines with J gene TRBJ1-4; D remains ambiguous. The CDR3 spans 14 residues. Germline CDR1 reads ENHRY; CDR2 reads SYGVKD. V gave up 4 bases and J gave up 0 bases, with 6 bases separating them. CDR3 sequence: CAISAVATNEKLFF. Written as DNA, the CDR3 is TGTGCCATCAGTGCGGTTGCAACTAATGAAAAACTGTTTTTT.

This clonotype has just a few counts. The chain couples TRBV20-1 to TRBJ1-2; no firm D call. This CDR3 is built from 11 residues. The ends were cut back, 1 base at V and 0 bases at J, with 0 bases in the middle. The germline V gene encodes CDR1 DFQATT and CDR2 SNEGSKA (reference sequence). Here the CDR3 reads CSARANYGYTF. The CDR3 DNA reads TGCAGTGCTAGAGCTAACTATGGCTACACCTTC.

The chain is built from TRBV27 and TRBJ2-2; D is ambiguous. Germline CDR1 reads MNHEY; CDR2 reads SMNVEV (reference sequence). The CDR3 totals 13 residues. V lost 5 bases and J lost 3, with 7 bases in between. Here the CDR3 reads CASSRGHTGELFF. DNA for the CDR3: TGTGCCAGCAGTCGAGGCCACACCGGGGAGCTGTTTTTT.

The chain couples TRBV19 to TRBJ1-2; D not resolved. Germline V lookup: CDR1 LNHDA, CDR2 SQIVND (reference sequence). The V end was cut by 2 bases, the J end by 1 base, with 11 bases between. The CDR3 consists of 15 residues. The CDR3, as DNA: TGTGCCAGTAGTATAAGGCAGACTGTTAACTATGGCTACACCTTC. It translates to CASSIRQTVNYGYTF.

The V gene is TRBV27, the J gene TRBJ2-2; 9 bases align to TRBD2. Germline CDR1 MNHEY, CDR2 SMNVEV (reference sequence). The CDR3 loop spans 16 amino acids. Trimming at V came to 2 bases and at J to 5 bases, leaving 6 bases not matched to a gene. CDR3 DNA: TGTGCCAGCAGTTTAGGGATAGCGGGAGCAACCGGGGAGCTGTTTTTT. Encoded protein: CASSLGIAGATGELFF.

CDR3 DNA: TGTGCCAGCAGCCTGACAGGGGAACATCAGCCCCAGCATTTT. This codes for CASSLTGEHQPQHF. The rearrangement uses TRBV2 and TRBJ1-5; 8 positions agree with TRBD1. Unmatched junction bases numbered 6, after V lost 6 bases and J lost 5 bases. Germline values: CDR1 SNHLY, CDR2 FYNNEI. This CDR3 region has 14 residues.

Comment on this clonotype: A single base separates this from a much larger clone, so it may be a read error. The chain carries TRBV29-1 and TRBJ1-2; 9 bases match TRBD1. V was clipped by 3 bases and J by 8 bases; unmatched bases: 4. The CDR3 covers 12 residues. Germline CDR1 and CDR2: SQVTM and ANQGSEA. As DNA, the CDR3 is TGCAGCGTTGACGAGACAGGGGGAGGCTACACCTTC. Protein: CSVDETGGGYTF.

This clonotype was seen a few times. The V call is TRBV2, the J call TRBJ1-2, with D perhaps matching TRBD1 (5 bases). This CDR3 comprises 14 residues. CDR1 is SNHLY and CDR2 is FYNNEI in the germline V gene. V gave up 1 base and J gave up 6 bases, with 12 bases separating them. CDR3 loop: CASSEGRGENGYTF. CDR3 bases: TGTGCCAGCAGTGAAGGGCGGGGGGAAAATGGCTACACCTTC.

The chain has TRBV6-5 and TRBJ1-4; D gene ambiguous. Trimming removed 6 bases at V and 0 bases at J, with 14 bases between. The CDR3 runs to 16 residues. CDR1 MNHEY and CDR2 SVGAGI come from the germline V gene. For the CDR3, the DNA is TGTGCCAGCAGGACCGGGAGAACCCCAACTAATGAAAAACTGTTTTTT. The encoded protein is CASRTGRTPTNEKLFF.

This clonotype was counted between two and nine times. The gene calls are TRBV5-1 and TRBJ2-7; the D is unclear. V was shortened by 6 bases and J by 0 bases, with 19 bases between the two germline ends. Germline CDR1 is SGHRS and CDR2 is YFSETQ. The CDR3 has 16 amino acids. The DNA for the CDR3 is TGCGCCAGCAAACCATTCTGGACCTCAAACTCCTACGAGCAGTACTTC. It codes for CASKPFWTSNSYEQYF.

The CDR3 loop reads CASSRGDYEQYF. In DNA form, the CDR3 reads TGTGCCAGTAGCCGGGGGGACTACGAGCAGTACTTC. The rearrangement uses TRBV19 and TRBJ2-7; 7 bases map to TRBD2. This CDR3 region has 12 residues. Germline trimming cut 6 bases from V and 3 bases from J; bases unmatched to any gene: 2. Germline CDR1 and CDR2: LNHDA and SQIVND (reference sequence).

This clonotype has only a few counts. CDR3 coding DNA: TGTGCCAGCAACACAGGGGATGGGGCCAACGTCCTGACTTTC. This sequence encodes CASNTGDGANVLTF. This rearrangement joins TRBV6-1 to TRBJ2-6, with 7 bases that match TRBD1. This CDR3 is built from 14 residues. The germline V gene has CDR1 MNHNS and CDR2 SASEGT. The trim removed 7 bases at V and 3 bases at J, leaving 3 bases unmatched.

The sample holds a few counts of this clonotype. This sequence joins TRBV20-1 and TRBJ2-7, with 8 bases lining up with TRBD2. This CDR3 is built from 14 residues. Looked up from germline, CDR1 is DFQATT and CDR2 is SNEGSKA (reference sequence). Germline trimming cut 0 bases from V and 7 bases from J; bases unmatched to any gene: 8. The CDR3 sequence is CSARDQAGVGEQYF. CDR3 sequence (DNA): TGCAGTGCTAGAGATCAAGCGGGAGTTGGTGAGCAGTACTTC.